This paragraph covers one TCR beta chain sequence. What it recognizes is unknown. This specimen comes from a study of PD-1 blockade in classical Hodgkin lymphoma. The CDR3 is 16 residues long. CDR1 MGHRA and CDR2 YSYEKL come from the germline V gene. Trimming took off 0 bases at V and 1 base at J, with 12 bases between the two ends. Data came from immunoSEQ multiplex PCR; TCRdb stores just in-frame clones and leaves some out. The sample records about 3,000 clones, roughly 65% being singletons. Study-level points and caveats: It was among complete responders that baseline diversity resembled that of newly diagnosed patients. Among the patients, those starting nivolumab under 1 year after ASCT were excluded.

Relapse was seen in all patients after autologous stem cell transplantation, and brentuximab vedotin exposure was variable. CD8+ T cell isolation from thawed PBMCs was performed by magnetic negative selection. Patients showed best responses of complete response, partial response or progressive disease. The chain has TRBV4-1 and TRBJ1-1, with a possible D match to TRBD1 (5 bases). The clonotype comes from a human donor with classical Hodgkin lymphoma. Sequences were derived from CD8+ T cells from blood, sampled at baseline. In DNA, the CDR3 is TGCGCCAGCAGCCAAGACGAGGGACGTAGGAACACTGAAGCTTTCTTT. This sequence encodes CASSQDEGRRNTEAFF.